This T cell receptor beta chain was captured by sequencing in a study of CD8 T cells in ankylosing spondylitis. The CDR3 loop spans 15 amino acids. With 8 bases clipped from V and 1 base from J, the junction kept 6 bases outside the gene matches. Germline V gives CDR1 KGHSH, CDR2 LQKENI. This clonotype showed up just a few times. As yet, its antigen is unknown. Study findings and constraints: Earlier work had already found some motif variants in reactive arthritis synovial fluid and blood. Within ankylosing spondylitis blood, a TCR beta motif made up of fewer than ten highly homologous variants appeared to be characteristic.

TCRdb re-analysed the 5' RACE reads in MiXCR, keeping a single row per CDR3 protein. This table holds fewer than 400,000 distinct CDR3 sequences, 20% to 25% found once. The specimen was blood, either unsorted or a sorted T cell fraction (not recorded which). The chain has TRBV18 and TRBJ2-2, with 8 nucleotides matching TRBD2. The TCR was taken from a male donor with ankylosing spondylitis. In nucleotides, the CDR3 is TGTGCCAGCACGATAGCGGGAAGGAACACCGGGGAGCTGTTTTTT. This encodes CASTIAGRNTGELFF.